The next 21 T cell receptor beta chains were all read from a single sample in a study of shared clonotypes between healthy human individuals. Method: immunoSEQ multiplex PCR; TCRdb's copy keeps in-frame clones and lacks some. Altogether roughly 400,000 clones are present, approximately 96% being singletons, with the ten largest covering less than 0.35%. The sequenced sample was memory CD8+ T cells sorted from blood. The sample's subset: CD45RO+ cells pooled with CCR7-negative TemRA cells. The receptors shown here come from a man aged 25-40 years in good health.

The chain links TRBV7-5 to TRBJ2-7; whether TRBD2, the table's D call, matches the DNA was not checked. TRBV7-5 is annotated as a pseudogene. The CDR3 consists of 15 residues. The CDR3 DNA sequence: TGTGCCAGAAGCTTGGGTGAGACGGTGGACTGGGAGCAGTACTTC. Amino acid sequence: CARSLGETVDWEQYF.

The chain recombines TRBV28 with TRBJ1-4; D call uncertain. Germline-derived CDR1 and CDR2 are MDHEN and SYDVKM. Trimming took 3 bases from V and 4 from J, leaving 12 bases between them. There are 15 residues in the CDR3. In nucleotides, the CDR3 is TGTGCCAGCAGTTTTTTTGGGAATAATAATGAAAAACTGTTTTTT. It is translated as CASSFFGNNNEKLFF.

This chain joins TRBV7-9 and TRBJ2-7; D ambiguous. The V gene's germline CDR1 is SEHNR and CDR2 FQNEAQ (reference sequence). The CDR3 is 14 amino acids. With 2 bases removed from V and 2 bases from J, the gap between germline ends came to 10 bases. Here the CDR3 DNA reads TGTGCCAGCAGCTTAAATCAGGTTGCCTACGAGCAGTACTTC. It yields the protein CASSLNQVAYEQYF.

This chain links TRBV29-1 with TRBJ2-7, with TRBD2 matching 8 bases. CDR1 is SQVTM, CDR2 ANQGSEA, per germline. J lost 0 bases, V lost 4 bases, and 2 bases had no gene match. The CDR3 loop spans 13 amino acids. The CDR3 loop reads CSVAGGGSYEQYF. The CDR3 region has the DNA TGCAGCGTTGCCGGGGGGGGCTCCTACGAGCAGTACTTC.

The CDR3 here is CASSLARDRLYGYTF. The CDR3 DNA sequence: TGTGCCAGCAGCTTAGCGCGGGACAGGCTCTATGGCTACACCTTC. The V and J genes are TRBV7-2 and TRBJ1-2, with 8 nucleotides matching TRBD1. The CDR3 consists of 15 residues. The junction had 4 bases not matched to a gene; V was cut back by 0 bases and J by 4 bases. Germline V gives CDR1 SGHTA, CDR2 FQGNSA.

J is TRBJ2-5 and V is TRBV2; weak D call: TRBD2 (6 bases). This CDR3 comprises 15 residues. The V gene lost 3 bases and the J gene lost 4 bases, with 15 bases spanning the gap. The germline CDR1 and CDR2 sequences are SNHLY and FYNNEI. CDR3 loop: CASSDYTGVTETQYF. CDR3 nucleotide sequence: TGTGCCAGCAGTGACTACACGGGAGTGACAGAGACCCAGTACTTC. The full variable domain, its missing parts supplied by reference TRBV2 and TRBJ2-5, is EPEVTQTPSHQVTQMGQEVILRCVPISNHLYFYWYRQILGQKVEFLVSFYNNEISEKSEIFDDQFSVERPDGSNFTLKIRSTKLEDSAMYFCASSDYTGVTETQYFGPGTRLLVL.

This sequence joins TRBV5-4 and TRBJ2-1, with TRBD2 identical over 8 bases. Germline V CDR1 and CDR2: SGHNT, YYREEE (reference sequence). J gave up 4 bases and V 0 bases, and 3 bases lay outside the gene matches. The CDR3 extends over 15 amino acids. The CDR3 sequence: CASSLEAGEYNEQFF. DNA for the CDR3: TGTGCCAGCAGCTTGGAAGCGGGAGAGTACAATGAGCAGTTCTTC.

This rearrangement joins TRBV9 to TRBJ2-3, with a possible D match to TRBD2 (6 bases). The CDR3 contains 15 residues. Germline CDR1 is SGDLS and CDR2 is YYNGEE. V was trimmed by 4 bases and J by 0 bases, leaving 12 bases between them. CDR3 in DNA: TGTGCCAGCAGCAACTGGGGAGGAAGCACAGATACGCAGTATTTT. It translates to CASSNWGGSTDTQYF.

V and J are TRBV19 and TRBJ1-1; D not certain. The V and J ends lost 3 bases and 1 base respectively, with 15 bases between them. Per germline, CDR1 LNHDA and CDR2 SQIVND (reference sequence). This CDR3 region has 16 residues. CDR3 bases: TGTGCCAGTAGTATGGAGGCGCATGGAGGGAACACTGAAGCTTTCTTT. Its protein is CASSMEAHGGNTEAFF.

The chain recombines TRBV19 with TRBJ1-2, with D hard to call. The CDR3 extends over 14 amino acids. In germline, CDR1 is LNHDA, CDR2 SQIVND (reference sequence). V lost 3 bases, J lost 1 base, and 9 bases lay in between. CDR3 sequence reads: CASSIERGNYGYTF. CDR3 coding DNA: TGTGCCAGTAGTATCGAGCGGGGTAACTATGGCTACACCTTC.

The chain combines TRBV4-1 with TRBJ2-7; TRBD1 agrees at 10 bases. The germline gives CDR1 MGHRA, CDR2 YSYEKL. After removal of 6 bases from V and 5 bases from J, the junction contained 10 bases not matched to a gene. CDR3 length equals 15 residues. The CDR3 sequence is CASSWPGQGSHEQYF. CDR3 in DNA: TGCGCCAGCAGTTGGCCGGGACAGGGGTCCCACGAGCAGTACTTC.

The J gene is TRBJ1-1, the V gene TRBV13, with no clear D. Germline V lookup: CDR1 PRHDT, CDR2 FYEKMQ (reference sequence). The V end lost 2 bases, the J end lost 0 bases, and 10 bases lay between the germline ends. This CDR3 has 15 amino acids. For the CDR3, the DNA is TGTGCCAGCAGCTTAACGGCTTCAATGAACACTGAAGCTTTCTTT. Translating it yields CASSLTASMNTEAFF.

The V call is TRBV30, the J call TRBJ2-7, with D perhaps TRBD1 (5 bases). The germline V gene encodes CDR1 GTSNPN and CDR2 SVGIG (reference sequence). With 1 base removed from V and 4 bases from J, the gap between germline ends came to 14 bases. The CDR3 has 14 amino acids. As DNA, the CDR3 is TGTGCCTGGAGTGATAGGGGCAGGGTTTACGAGCAGTACTTC. Residues: CAWSDRGRVYEQYF. The full variable domain, with the rest looked up from reference TRBV30 and TRBJ2-7, is SQTIHQWPATLVQPVGSPLSLECTVEGTSNPNLYWYRQAAGRGLQLLFYSVGIGQISSEVPQNLSASRPQDRQFILSSKKLLLSDSGFYLCAWSDRGRVYEQYFGPGTRLTVT.

The chain has TRBV27 and TRBJ1-6; D not resolved. The CDR3 length is 15 residues. Trimming removed 5 bases from V and 4 bases from J, with 12 bases in between. Germline lookup yields CDR1 MNHEY and CDR2 SMNVEV (reference sequence). The DNA of the CDR3 is TGTGCCAGCAGTCCGCTGGGAGGGTATAATTCACCCCTCCACTTT. Translated, it gives CASSPLGGYNSPLHF.

The rearrangement uses TRBV30 and TRBJ2-3; D possibly uses TRBD1 or TRBD2 (6 bases each). This CDR3 has 13 amino acids. V was trimmed by 0 bases and J by 12 bases, leaving 16 bases between them. Per the germline V gene, CDR1 is GTSNPN and CDR2 is SVGIG (reference sequence). The CDR3: CAWSVLGGTPQYF. CDR3 coding DNA: TGTGCCTGGAGTGTACTAGGGGGGACTCCCCAGTATTTT.

The chain has TRBV20-1 and TRBJ2-7; TRBD2 is a possible D gene (6 bases). Per the germline V gene, CDR1 is DFQATT and CDR2 is SNEGSKA (reference sequence). V lost 2 bases and J 6 bases, leaving 8 bases between the germline ends. The CDR3 sequence is 11 residues long. The CDR3 region has the DNA TGCAGTGCTAGAATGGGGGGCGAGCAGTACTTC. It encodes CSARMGGEQYF.

This chain uses TRBV7-2 with TRBJ2-1, with 9 bases identical to TRBD1. The trim removed 1 base at V and 4 bases at J, leaving 2 bases unmatched. From germline, CDR1 is SGHTA and CDR2 FQGNSA. The CDR3 sequence is 15 residues long. The CDR3 DNA reads as TGTGCCAGCAGCTTAGACAGGGGGCGTTACAATGAGCAGTTCTTC. Translation gives CASSLDRGRYNEQFF.

The genes are TRBV19 and TRBJ2-3, with 13 bases matching TRBD2. Per germline, CDR1 LNHDA and CDR2 SQIVND (reference sequence). V lost 5 bases and J lost 5; bases outside the gene matches: 7. The CDR3 length is 16 residues. The CDR3 nucleotides read TGTGCCAGTAGTCCGGGACTAGCGGGACGAAGAGATACGCAGTATTTT. Translated: CASSPGLAGRRDTQYF.

This clone was counted once. This rearrangement joins TRBV27 to TRBJ2-7; 7 nucleotides align to TRBD2. Germline V gene lookup returns CDR1 MNHEY and CDR2 SMNVEV (reference sequence). This CDR3 region has 18 residues. Trimming cost V 4 bases and J 2 bases; bases outside gene matches: 17. The chain's CDR3 is CASSSHYFLADPTYEQYF. For the CDR3, the DNA is TGTGCCAGCAGTTCGCACTATTTCCTAGCGGACCCCACCTACGAGCAGTACTTC.

This chain uses TRBV7-2 with TRBJ2-7; 7 nucleotides agree with TRBD2. CDR1 and CDR2 (germline): SGHTA, FQGNSA. This CDR3 contains 14 residues. V gave up 5 bases and J gave up 0 bases; unmatched junction bases: 4. CDR3 amino acids: CASSRSSGSYEQYF. CDR3 DNA sequence: TGTGCCAGCAGCAGATCTAGCGGCTCCTACGAGCAGTACTTC.

In the case of this clone: The identical CDR3 is also encoded by other nucleotide sequences in the sample. This rearrangement joins TRBV6-5 to TRBJ2-1; 15 bases match TRBD2. Losses at the gene ends were 0 bases for V and 7 bases for J; bases not matched to a gene: 1. The CDR3 totals 16 residues. Per the germline V gene, CDR1 is MNHEY and CDR2 is SVGAGI. The CDR3 here is CASSYSGLAGGNEQFF. In nucleotides, the CDR3 is TGTGCCAGCAGTTACTCCGGACTAGCGGGAGGGAATGAGCAGTTCTTC.